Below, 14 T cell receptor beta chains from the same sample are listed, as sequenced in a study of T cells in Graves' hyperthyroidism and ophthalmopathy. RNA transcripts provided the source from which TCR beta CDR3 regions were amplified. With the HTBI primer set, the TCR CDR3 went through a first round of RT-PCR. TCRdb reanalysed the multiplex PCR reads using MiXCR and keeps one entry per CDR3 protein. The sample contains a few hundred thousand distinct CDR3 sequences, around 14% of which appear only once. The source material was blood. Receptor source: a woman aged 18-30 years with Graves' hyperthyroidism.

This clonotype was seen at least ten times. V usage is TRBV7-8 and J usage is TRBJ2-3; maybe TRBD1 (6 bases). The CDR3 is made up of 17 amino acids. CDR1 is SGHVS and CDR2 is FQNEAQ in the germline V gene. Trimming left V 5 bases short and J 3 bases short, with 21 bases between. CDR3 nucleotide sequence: TGTGCCAGCAGCGCTGACCAGGGGCTGGGTTGGACAGATACGCAGTATTTT. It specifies CASSADQGLGWTDTQYF.

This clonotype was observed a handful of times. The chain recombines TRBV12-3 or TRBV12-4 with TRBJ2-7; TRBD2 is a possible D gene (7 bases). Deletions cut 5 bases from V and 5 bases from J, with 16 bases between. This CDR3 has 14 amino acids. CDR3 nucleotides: TGTGCCAGCAGTACCTGGGGAGGGGGGGACGAGCAGTACTTC. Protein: CASSTWGGGDEQYF.

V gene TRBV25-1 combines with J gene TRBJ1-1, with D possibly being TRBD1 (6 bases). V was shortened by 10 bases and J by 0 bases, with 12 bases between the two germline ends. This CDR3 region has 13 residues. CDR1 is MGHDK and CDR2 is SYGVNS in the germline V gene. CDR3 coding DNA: TGTGCCACCACTCAGGGGATGAACACTGAAGCTTTCTTT. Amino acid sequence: CATTQGMNTEAFF.

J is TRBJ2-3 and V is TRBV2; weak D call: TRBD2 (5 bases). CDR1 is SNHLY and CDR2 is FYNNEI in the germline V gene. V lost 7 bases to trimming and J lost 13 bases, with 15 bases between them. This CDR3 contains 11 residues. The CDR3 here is CASIGSLGEYF. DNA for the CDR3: TGTGCCAGCATAGGGTCCCTCGGGGAGTATTTT.

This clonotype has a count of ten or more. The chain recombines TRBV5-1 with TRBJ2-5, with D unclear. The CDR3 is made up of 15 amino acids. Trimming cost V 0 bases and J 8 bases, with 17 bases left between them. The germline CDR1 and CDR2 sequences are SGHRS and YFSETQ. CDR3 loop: CASSLDSRIGPTQYF. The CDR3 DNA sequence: TGCGCCAGCAGCTTGGACAGCCGGATTGGTCCAACCCAGTACTTC.

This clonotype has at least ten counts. The CDR3 loop is CASSFQVETQYF. Written as DNA, the CDR3 is TGTGCCAGCAGTTTCCAAGTCGAGACCCAGTACTTC. The rearrangement links TRBV28 to TRBJ2-5; D gene ambiguous. Germline CDR1 reads MDHEN; CDR2 reads SYDVKM. Between the trimmed V and J ends, which lost 3 bases and 5 bases, there was a span of 7 bases. The CDR3 consists of 12 residues.

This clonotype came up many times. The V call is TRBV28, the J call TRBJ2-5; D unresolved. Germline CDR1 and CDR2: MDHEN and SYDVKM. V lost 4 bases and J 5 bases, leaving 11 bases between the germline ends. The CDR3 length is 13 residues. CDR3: CASSSDGRETQYF. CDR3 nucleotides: TGTGCCAGCAGTTCGGATGGTAGGGAGACCCAGTACTTC.

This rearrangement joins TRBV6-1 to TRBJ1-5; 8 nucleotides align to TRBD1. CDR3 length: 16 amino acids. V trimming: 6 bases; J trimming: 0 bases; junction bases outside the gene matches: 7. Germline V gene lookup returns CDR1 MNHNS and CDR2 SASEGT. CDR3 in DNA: TGTGCCAGCAGGAGACAGGGGCTATTTAGCAATCAGCCCCAGCATTTT. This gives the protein CASRRQGLFSNQPQHF.

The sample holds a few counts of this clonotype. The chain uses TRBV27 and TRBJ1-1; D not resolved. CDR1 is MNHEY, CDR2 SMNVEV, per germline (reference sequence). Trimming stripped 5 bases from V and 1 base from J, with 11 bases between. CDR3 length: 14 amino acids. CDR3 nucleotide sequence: TGTGCCAGCAGTGGACTCCTCGGGAACACTGAAGCTTTCTTT. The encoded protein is CASSGLLGNTEAFF.

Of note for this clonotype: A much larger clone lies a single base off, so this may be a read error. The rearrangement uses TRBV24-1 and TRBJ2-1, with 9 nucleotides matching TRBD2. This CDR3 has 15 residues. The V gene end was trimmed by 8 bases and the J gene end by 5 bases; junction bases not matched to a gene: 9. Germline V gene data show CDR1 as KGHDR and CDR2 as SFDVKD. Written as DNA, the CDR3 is TGTGCCACCATGGCCGGGACTAGCAGTAACAATGAGCAGTTCTTC. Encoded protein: CATMAGTSSNNEQFF.

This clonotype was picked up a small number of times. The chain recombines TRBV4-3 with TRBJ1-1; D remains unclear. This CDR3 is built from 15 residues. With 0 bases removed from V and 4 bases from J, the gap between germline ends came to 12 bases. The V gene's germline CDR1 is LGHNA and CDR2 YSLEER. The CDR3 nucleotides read TGCGCCAGCAGCCAAGATCTGGGTCTCGGCACTGAAGCTTTCTTT. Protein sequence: CASSQDLGLGTEAFF.

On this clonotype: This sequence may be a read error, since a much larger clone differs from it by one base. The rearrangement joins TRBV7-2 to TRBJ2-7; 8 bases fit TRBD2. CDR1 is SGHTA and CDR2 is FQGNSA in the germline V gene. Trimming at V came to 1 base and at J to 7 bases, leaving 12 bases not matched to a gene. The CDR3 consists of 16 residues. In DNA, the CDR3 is TGTGCCAGCAGCTTAGTCCCTAGCGGGCTTTTGTATGAGCAGTACTTC. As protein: CASSLVPSGLLYEQYF.

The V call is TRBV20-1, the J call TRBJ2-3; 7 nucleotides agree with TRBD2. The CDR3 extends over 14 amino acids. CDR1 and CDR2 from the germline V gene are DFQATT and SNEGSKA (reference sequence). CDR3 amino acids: CRADSGASTDTQYF. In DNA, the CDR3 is TGCAGAGCCGACAGCGGGGCAAGCACAGATACGCAGTATTTT.

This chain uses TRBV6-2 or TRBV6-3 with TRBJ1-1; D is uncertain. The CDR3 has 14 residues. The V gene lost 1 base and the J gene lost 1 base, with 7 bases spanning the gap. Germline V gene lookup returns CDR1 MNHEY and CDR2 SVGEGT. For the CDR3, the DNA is TGTGCCAGCAGTTACTGGCAAACGAACACTGAAGCTTTCTTT. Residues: CASSYWQTNTEAFF.